This T cell receptor (beta chain) was sequenced in a study of T cell responses to AZD1222 COVID-19 vaccine. This clone was counted once. Its target is unknown. Analysis merged second doses at about 4 or about 12 weeks. General observations from the study: The number of AZD1222 recipients seropositive at baseline was only five or six. Clonal diversity may have been underestimated, and the donors were mostly white British, with more females than males.

Profiled with immunoSEQ multiplex PCR; TCRdb holds only in-frame clones, not every one. This table has more than 110,000 clones, 85% to 90% appearing once. V was shortened by 7 bases and J by 0 bases, with 15 bases between the two germline ends. Germline V lookup: CDR1 LNHDA, CDR2 SQIVND (reference sequence). This CDR3 is 15 amino acids long. The receptor was isolated from an adult who received the AZD1222 COVID-19 vaccine. Sequenced material: peripheral blood, taken 28 days after the second AZD1222 dose. The chain is built from TRBV19 and TRBJ2-5, with D perhaps given as TRBD1 or TRBD2 (5 bases each). The CDR3 reads CASTPGTLYQETQYF. Here the CDR3 DNA reads TGTGCCAGTACCCCAGGGACCCTGTACCAAGAGACCCAGTACTTC. Looking up the rest from reference TRBV19 and TRBJ2-5 gives the full variable domain: DGGITQSPKYLFRKEGQNVTLSCEQNLNHDAMYWYRQDPGQGLRLIYYSQIVNDFQKGDIAEGYSVSREKKESFPLTVTSAQKNPTAFYLCASTPGTLYQETQYFGPGTRLLVL.